This record looks at one T cell receptor beta chain sequence and its context. The CDR3 runs to 15 residues. Per germline, CDR1 MDHEN and CDR2 SYDVKM. Losses at the gene ends were 7 bases for V and 3 bases for J; bases not matched to a gene: 7. This sample was taken from a study of glioma-infiltrating T cells. Study-level background: Samples included WHO grade II oligodendrogliomas or astrocytomas and initial-diagnosis grade IV glioblastomas.

Amplification of TCR alpha and beta CDR3 regions from RNA used iRepertoire nested multiplex PCR. Each CDR3 protein gets one entry after TCRdb re-called the multiplex PCR reads with MiXCR. The sample includes 400,000 or so distinct CDR3 sequences, 41% of them seen just once. The sequence was collected from a human donor with low-grade glioma or glioblastoma, undergoing nonglioma brain surgery, or in good health (not recorded which). The chain is built from TRBV28 and TRBJ2-1; 9 bases are a match to TRBD2. Material for sequencing was glioma tissue, nonneoplastic brain tissue, or PBMCs (not recorded which). CDR3 residues: CASNTGTSLYNEQFF. CDR3 DNA sequence: TGTGCCAGCAACACCGGGACTAGCCTCTACAATGAGCAGTTCTTC.